The rows below give T cell receptor beta chains drawn from one sample of a study of a mutant IDH1 vaccine in newly diagnosed glioma. The assay was immunoSEQ multiplex PCR, and TCRdb's table has in-frame clones only and misses some. Of approximately 62,000 clones listed, about 85% are singletons. Their antigen targets remain unknown. The sample was PBMCs, taken from a glioma patient whose treatment included an IDH1 peptide vaccine. These receptor sequences come from a man aged 25-45 years with glioma. Each CDR3 is given with its conserved first and last residue. A D gene is named only where the DNA matches it firmly. Not every row has a clone size; where given, it reads once, few, many or a size class.

d_call	v_call	clone_size	j_call	cdr3_aa	cdr3_nt
-	TRBV10-2	few	TRBJ1-5	CASSDIGLGNQPQHF	TGCGCCAGCAGTGATATAGGGCTGGGGAATCAGCCCCAGCATTTT
-	TRBV5-1	-	TRBJ2-7	CASSLGSGQVNYEQYF	TGCGCCAGCAGCCTGGGTTCCGGCCAGGTCAACTACGAGCAGTACTTC
-	TRBV7-2	-	TRBJ1-2	CASSLGFRAANYGYTF	TGTGCCAGCAGCTTAGGGTTCCGGGCAGCCAACTATGGCTACACCTTC
TRBD2	TRBV19	-	TRBJ2-3	CASSHTRGNTDTQYF	TGTGCCAGTAGTCACACGCGGGGGAACACAGATACGCAGTATTTT
-	TRBV6-5	-	TRBJ1-5	CASTPGGSNQPQHF	TGTGCCAGCACCCCGGGGGGGAGCAATCAGCCCCAGCATTTT
-	TRBV18	once	TRBJ2-3	CASSPYTDTQYF	TGTGCCAGCTCACCATACACAGATACGCAGTATTTT
-	TRBV5-1	-	TRBJ2-7	CASSLGRPYEQYF	TGCGCCAGCAGCTTGGGGCGACCGTACGAGCAGTACTTC
-	TRBV29-1	-	TRBJ1-2	CSVDRVTANYGYTF	TGCAGCGTTGACCGAGTGACAGCCAACTATGGCTACACCTTC
TRBD1	TRBV6-5	-	TRBJ2-2	CASRRTGAAGELFF	TGTGCCAGCAGGCGGACAGGGGCGGCCGGGGAGCTGTTTTTT
-	TRBV6-5	once	TRBJ1-5	CASSPWEGEPQHF	TGTGCCAGCAGCCCCTGGGAGGGAGAGCCCCAGCATTTT
TRBD1	TRBV7-9	-	TRBJ1-5	CASSLWGGQGGYNQPQHF	TGTGCCAGCAGCTTATGGGGGGGACAGGGTGGATACAATCAGCCCCAGCATTTT
-	TRBV30	-	TRBJ1-1	CAWSVVPAGTEAFF	TGTGCCTGGAGTGTAGTCCCGGCGGGCACTGAAGCTTTCTTT
-	TRBV5-4	-	TRBJ1-3	CASSLMGLGNTIYF	TGTGCCAGCAGCTTGATGGGGCTTGGAAACACCATATATTTT
-	TRBV7-2	-	TRBJ1-2	CASSPGSGDYGYTF	TGTGCCAGCAGCCCAGGTTCAGGGGACTATGGCTACACCTTC
-	TRBV4-1	-	TRBJ1-2	CASSQDTSSNYGYTF	TGCGCCAGCAGCCAGGACACTTCATCTAACTATGGCTACACCTTC
-	TRBV28	-	TRBJ2-7	CASSLASYEQYF	TGTGCCAGCAGTTTGGCGTCCTACGAGCAGTACTTC
TRBD2	TRBV11-2	once	TRBJ2-3	CASSLDWRRGGPDTQYF	TGTGCCAGCAGCTTAGATTGGCGGCGGGGGGGTCCAGATACGCAGTATTTT
TRBD1	TRBV19	-	TRBJ1-2	CASSAKQGRAYGYTF	TGTGCCAGTAGTGCTAAACAGGGGCGGGCCTATGGCTACACCTTC
TRBD1	TRBV27	-	TRBJ1-1	CASSLLRGPLGEAFF	TGTGCCAGCAGTTTATTGAGGGGGCCCTTGGGTGAAGCTTTCTTT
-	TRBV7-9	few	TRBJ1-2	CASSLHGFGGYTF	TGTGCCAGCAGCCTCCACGGGTTTGGAGGCTACACCTTC
TRBD1	TRBV5-8	-	TRBJ1-5	CASSRGQGNQPQHF	TGTGCCAGCAGCCGCGGACAGGGGAATCAGCCCCAGCATTTT
-	TRBV5-1	-	TRBJ2-7	CASSLGGTENYEQYF	TGCGCCAGCAGCTTGGGCGGGACTGAGAACTACGAGCAGTACTTC
TRBD1	TRBV6-5	-	TRBJ1-1	CASRRGQGTEAFF	TGTGCCAGCAGAAGAGGACAGGGCACTGAAGCTTTCTTT
TRBD2	TRBV6-1	-	TRBJ2-7	CASSPGLGPYEQYF	TGTGCCAGCAGCCCAGGACTAGGCCCCTACGAGCAGTACTTC
TRBD1	TRBV7-9	-	TRBJ1-1	CASTMTGGKTEAFF	TGTGCCAGCACCATGACAGGGGGCAAGACTGAAGCTTTCTTT
-	TRBV19	-	TRBJ1-1	CASSIGTGVTEAFF	TGTGCCAGTAGTATAGGTACGGGAGTCACTGAAGCTTTCTTT
-	TRBV28	-	TRBJ1-6	CASSLFPPRGGGDSPLHF	TGTGCCAGCAGTTTATTCCCCCCCAGGGGCGGTGGGGATTCACCCCTCCACTTT
-	TRBV29-1	-	TRBJ2-7	CSVEGSSSYEQYF	TGCAGCGTTGAGGGTTCGAGCTCCTACGAGCAGTACTTC
-	TRBV11-2	-	TRBJ2-1	CASTPGRGQFF	TGTGCCAGCACCCCGGGGCGGGGGCAGTTCTTC
-	TRBV27	-	TRBJ1-5	CASGLNQPQHF	TGTGCCAGCGGCCTGAATCAGCCCCAGCATTTT
TRBD2	TRBV7-2	-	TRBJ2-1	CASSLALGGTPYNEQFF	TGTGCCAGCAGCTTAGCGCTGGGGGGGACCCCCTACAATGAGCAGTTCTTC
-	TRBV28	-	TRBJ2-1	CASSHADPLTGNEQFF	TGTGCCAGCAGCCACGCTGACCCTTTGACCGGCAATGAGCAGTTCTTC
TRBD1	TRBV5-6	-	TRBJ1-4	CASSWTGGRRNEKLFF	TGTGCCAGCAGCTGGACAGGGGGCAGAAGGAATGAAAAACTGTTTTTT
-	TRBV2	-	TRBJ1-3	CASSRYDGNTIYF	TGTGCCAGCAGTAGGTACGATGGAAACACCATATATTTT
-	TRBV27	-	TRBJ2-3	CASSLVPPRGGDTQYF	TGTGCCAGCAGTTTAGTTCCCCCACGGGGTGGAGATACGCAGTATTTT
TRBD2	TRBV27	-	TRBJ2-7	CASRSLAGDRHSYEQYF	TGTGCCAGCAGGTCATTAGCGGGGGACCGACACTCCTACGAGCAGTACTTC
-	TRBV12-2	-	TRBJ2-3	CASLQLTSTDTQYF	TGTGCAAGTCTCCAGTTAACTAGCACAGATACGCAGTATTTT